A single sample is the source of the 24 T cell receptor beta chains below, sequenced in a study of neurological immune-mediated disorders. TCRdb fed the 5' RACE reads into MiXCR, producing one record per CDR3 protein. This table has about 24,000 distinct CDR3 sequences, about an eighth appearing once. The sample consisted of PBMCs. The source of these receptors is a woman in her thirties or forties with HTLV-1-associated myelopathy (HAM/TSP).

This clonotype has ten or more counts. The V and J genes are TRBV15 and TRBJ1-6, with D uncertain. This CDR3 is 14 amino acids long. Germline values: CDR1 LNHNV, CDR2 YYDKDF (reference sequence). Trimming shortened V by 5 bases and J by 9 bases, and 14 bases separated the two germline ends. CDR3 DNA: TGTGCCACCAGCGGCGGAAGCCGGGTTTCACCCCTCCACTTT. Translating it yields CATSGGSRVSPLHF. Full variable domain (outside the CDR3, taken from reference TRBV15 and TRBJ1-6): DAMVIQNPRYQVTQFGKPVTLSCSQTLNHNVMYWYQQKSSQAPKLLFHYYDKDFNNEADTPDNFQSRRPNTSFCFLDIRSPGLGDTAMYLCATSGGSRVSPLHFGNGTRLTVT.

This clonotype was counted at least ten times. V usage is TRBV9 and J usage is TRBJ2-5; TRBD2 agrees at 7 bases. Per germline, CDR1 SGDLS and CDR2 YYNGEE. The CDR3 length is 15 residues. The J segment lost 4 bases and the V segment lost 4 bases, leaving 10 bases of the junction unmatched. The CDR3 spells CASSSWGGRRETQYF. The CDR3, as DNA: TGTGCCAGCAGCTCCTGGGGGGGACGACGAGAGACCCAGTACTTC.

Notes on this clonotype: One end of the junction fails to match germline, which may point to a read error. The J gene is TRBJ2-5, the V gene TRBV25-1, with D possibly TRBD1 on 5 matching bases. The germline V gene has CDR1 MGHDK and CDR2 SYGVNS. This CDR3 has 15 residues. CDR3 sequence: CASSHSRDKQETQYF. In DNA, the CDR3 is TGTGCCAGCAGTCACTCCAGGGATAAACAAGAGACACAGTACTTC.

The sample holds many counts of this clonotype. V is TRBV7-2 and J is TRBJ1-4; D unclear. Germline V gene data show CDR1 as SGHTA and CDR2 as FQGNSA. V lost 10 bases and J 5 bases, leaving 14 bases between the germline ends. This CDR3 is built from 13 residues. This CDR3 reads CATTSAMNEKLFF. The CDR3 DNA sequence: TGTGCCACTACGTCCGCAATGAATGAAAAACTGTTTTTT. Full variable domain (remainder filled in from reference TRBV7-2 and TRBJ1-4): GAGVSQSPSNKVTEKGKDVELRCDPISGHTALYWYRQSLGQGLEFLIYFQGNSAPDKSGLPSDRFSAERTGGSVSTLTIQRTQQEDSAVYLCATTSAMNEKLFFGSGTQLSVL.

This clonotype was counted at least ten times. CDR3: CASSLGQGGNIQYF. In DNA, the CDR3 is TGTGCCAGCAGCTTGGGACAGGGAGGAAACATTCAGTACTTC. This chain uses TRBV12-3 or TRBV12-4 with TRBJ2-4; TRBD1 matches at 9 bases. V trimming: 6 bases; J trimming: 6 bases; junction bases outside the gene matches: 6. The CDR3 loop spans 14 amino acids.

This clonotype appeared many times. This rearrangement joins TRBV5-1 to TRBJ2-5; D gene unclear. V lost 0 bases to trimming and J lost 2 bases, with 5 bases between them. Germline CDR1 and CDR2: SGHRS and YFSETQ. The CDR3 runs to 13 residues. The DNA of the CDR3 is TGCGCCAGCAGCTTGGACTTACAAGAGACCCAGTACTTC. Translated, it gives CASSLDLQETQYF.

This clonotype was seen many times. V is TRBV20-1 and J is TRBJ2-1; 7 nucleotides line up with TRBD1. The CDR3 is 15 amino acids. The germline CDR1 and CDR2 sequences are DFQATT and SNEGSKA (reference sequence). Trimming cost V 0 bases and J 9 bases; bases outside gene matches: 11. Here the CDR3 reads CSARDPGTVNREQFF. Written as DNA, the CDR3 is TGCAGTGCTAGAGATCCTGGGACAGTAAATCGTGAGCAGTTCTTC.

This clonotype was detected many times. This chain's CDR3 is CSARDSGQMEAFF. The CDR3 region has the DNA TGCAGTGCTAGAGATAGCGGGCAGATGGAAGCTTTCTTT. The chain combines TRBV20-1 with TRBJ1-1; D gene uncertain. The CDR3 has 13 residues. Germline assignment: CDR1 DFQATT and CDR2 SNEGSKA (reference sequence). V was pared by 0 bases and J by 8 bases, with 13 bases between.

This clonotype was recorded many times. The chain employs TRBV5-1 and TRBJ1-2, with 12 positions matching TRBD1. CDR1 and CDR2 (germline): SGHRS, YFSETQ. The ends lost 4 bases at V and 8 bases at J; junction bases unmatched: 12. This CDR3 is built from 16 residues. DNA of the CDR3: TGCGCCAGCAGCGTGACCGGGACAGGGGGCCGCCAGGGCTACACCTTC. This sequence encodes CASSVTGTGGRQGYTF.

There are many counts of this clonotype. This chain connects TRBV20-1 to TRBJ1-4, with D maybe TRBD1 (5 bases). The CDR3 extends over 15 amino acids. V shed 2 bases and J shed 7 bases, with 17 bases lying between them. The germline CDR1 and CDR2 sequences are DFQATT and SNEGSKA (reference sequence). The CDR3 loop reads CSARWPAGGSEKLFF. The CDR3 coding sequence is TGCAGTGCTAGATGGCCGGCGGGGGGGAGTGAAAAACTGTTTTTT.

This clonotype is medium-sized (0.01 to 0.1%) within its sample. The chain couples TRBV5-1 to TRBJ2-3, with D perhaps matching TRBD2 (5 bases). V lost 1 base to trimming and J lost 8 bases, with 14 bases between them. This CDR3 is built from 14 residues. Germline CDR1 SGHRS, CDR2 YFSETQ. Here the CDR3 reads CASSLTVEEGTQYF. The DNA of the CDR3 is TGCGCCAGCAGCTTGACGGTGGAAGAGGGTACGCAGTATTTT.

Relative to its sample, this clonotype is medium-sized. The rearrangement joins TRBV9 to TRBJ1-3, with D unresolved. This CDR3 region has 18 residues. In germline, CDR1 is SGDLS, CDR2 YYNGEE. V lost 4 bases to trimming and J lost 0 bases, with 20 bases between them. The CDR3 DNA is TGTGCCAGCAGCCCAAGTTCCTCCGGGGTCTCCTCTGGAAACACCATATATTTT. Protein sequence: CASSPSSSGVSSGNTIYF.

A few counts support this clonotype. A much more abundant neighbour one base away suggests this may be a read error. The chain joins TRBV12-3 or TRBV12-4 to TRBJ1-1; 7 nucleotides agree with TRBD1. J lost 4 bases, V lost 6 bases, and 5 bases had no gene match. This CDR3 spans 13 amino acids. This CDR3 reads CASSRQGPTEAFF. The CDR3 DNA follows: TGTGCCAGCAGCAGACAGGGCCCCACTGAAGCTTTCTTT.

This clonotype was recorded at least ten times. This chain uses TRBV24-1 with TRBJ2-2; 9 bases agree with TRBD1. CDR3 length: 16 residues. The V gene end was trimmed by 4 bases and the J gene end by 1 base; junction bases not matched to a gene: 3. The V gene's germline CDR1 is KGHDR and CDR2 SFDVKD. CDR3 sequence: CATSDPGQGNTGELFF. The CDR3 DNA is TGTGCCACCAGTGACCCGGGACAGGGGAACACCGGGGAGCTGTTTTTT.

This clonotype was counted ten times or more. The chain joins TRBV12-3 or TRBV12-4 to TRBJ2-3, with D unresolved. Trimming pared 7 bases from V and 4 bases from J, leaving 6 bases between. There are 11 residues in the CDR3. The CDR3 DNA reads as TGTGCCAGCACGTTTTCAGATACGCAGTATTTT. It yields the protein CASTFSDTQYF.

This clonotype showed up many times. The V call is TRBV10-3, the J call TRBJ1-2, with D possibly TRBD1 on 6 matching bases. The V gene lost 6 bases and the J gene lost 3 bases, with 14 bases spanning the gap. Looked up from germline, CDR1 is ENHRY and CDR2 is SYGVKD. The CDR3 length is 14 residues. The chain's CDR3 is CAIRRGSGDYGYTF. The CDR3 DNA reads TGTGCCATCAGAAGGGGGTCAGGTGACTATGGCTACACCTTC.

This clonotype was detected many times. V and J are TRBV5-1 and TRBJ1-2; 8 nucleotides agree with TRBD1. There are 12 residues in the CDR3. The germline gives CDR1 SGHRS, CDR2 YFSETQ. V was pared by 4 bases and J by 14 bases, with 10 bases of the junction left unmatched. CDR3 DNA: TGCGCCAGCAGCCTATCCGGGACAGGAGTGACCTTC. This encodes CASSLSGTGVTF.

This clonotype was detected ten times or more. The chain employs TRBV3-1 and TRBJ2-5; 8 bases fit TRBD2. V lost 0 bases and J lost 4; bases outside the gene matches: 10. CDR3 size: 17 residues. Germline V gives CDR1 LGHDT, CDR2 YNNKEL (reference sequence). This CDR3 reads CASSQDYRGGPGETQYF. CDR3 nucleotide sequence: TGTGCCAGCAGCCAAGATTATCGGGGGGGGCCGGGAGAGACCCAGTACTTC.

This clonotype was seen ten or more times. The CDR3 spells CASSLSRGWWSNQPQHF. As DNA, the CDR3 is TGTGCCAGCAGCTTGTCAAGGGGTTGGTGGAGCAATCAGCCCCAGCATTTT. V is TRBV5-6 and J is TRBJ1-5, with D maybe TRBD1 (5 bases). CDR1 is SGHDT, CDR2 YYEEEE, per germline. The ends were cut back, 1 base at V and 1 base at J, with 15 bases in the middle. The CDR3 length is 17 residues. Combining the CDR3 with reference TRBV5-6 and TRBJ1-5 gives the whole variable domain DAGVTQSPTHLIKTRGQQVTLRCSPKSGHDTVSWYQQALGQGPQFIFQYYEEEERQRGNFPDRFSGHQFPNYSSELNVNALLLGDSALYLCASSLSRGWWSNQPQHFGDGTRLSIL.

Ten or more counts support this clonotype. The J gene is TRBJ2-3, the V gene TRBV10-3; D might be TRBD2 (6 bases). V lost 6 bases, J lost 2 bases, and 18 bases lay in between. The CDR3 spans 16 residues. The germline V gene has CDR1 ENHRY and CDR2 SYGVKD. Written as DNA, the CDR3 is TGTGCCATCAGCTCCCGGGACTTAGACCTCACAGATACGCAGTATTTT. Translation gives CAISSRDLDLTDTQYF.

This clonotype was seen at least ten times. The CDR3 region has the DNA TGCGCCAGCAGCCAAATTAGTGGAGAGACCCAGTACTTC. Its protein is CASSQISGETQYF. The J gene is TRBJ2-5, the V gene TRBV4-1, with D hard to call. Trimming removed 2 bases from V and 4 bases from J, with 8 bases in between. Per the germline V gene, CDR1 is MGHRA and CDR2 is YSYEKL. The CDR3 length is 13 residues.

This clonotype was recorded at least ten times. This rearrangement joins TRBV20-1 to TRBJ1-4, with TRBD1 as a possible D gene (5 bases). V dropped 4 bases and J dropped 5 bases, with 11 bases sitting between them. Germline assignment: CDR1 DFQATT and CDR2 SNEGSKA (reference sequence). The CDR3 has 13 amino acids. CDR3 DNA sequence: TGCAGTGCTAAAGACAGTTCCAATGAAAAACTGTTTTTT. Its translation is CSAKDSSNEKLFF.

This clonotype was seen many times. The chain is built from TRBV5-1 and TRBJ2-5; 9 nucleotides align to TRBD2. V was clipped by 2 bases and J by 4 bases; unmatched bases: 3. This CDR3 contains 14 residues. From germline, CDR1 is SGHRS and CDR2 YFSETQ. The CDR3 DNA reads TGCGCCAGCAGCTTTAGCGGGGGAGGAGAGACCCAGTACTTC. This gives the protein CASSFSGGGETQYF.

This clonotype was counted ten times or more. The chain combines TRBV3-1 with TRBJ2-3; TRBD2 agrees at 11 bases. Germline-derived CDR1 and CDR2 are LGHDT and YNNKEL (reference sequence). V lost 4 bases to trimming and J lost 4 bases; unmatched junction nucleotides: 13. There are 18 residues in the CDR3. The CDR3 is CASSLVASGGPGSDTQYF. Here the CDR3 DNA reads TGTGCCAGCAGCCTCGTGGCTAGCGGGGGGCCCGGCTCAGATACGCAGTATTTT.